The present entry profiles one TCR beta chain with its context. Its antigen is not known. It was cDNA, reverse transcribed from extracted RNA, that served as the sequencing template. TCRdb's copy holds only in-frame clones and misses some; the assay was immunoSEQ multiplex PCR. The data contain about 190,000 clones, over 55% of them singletons. This entry is derived from a study of CD8+ T cells in alopecia areata. Study-wide background: For the treated group, dosing was oral tofacitinib at 5 to 10 mg twice daily. Severity in treated patients was scored by percentage of scalp area affected. Study-level points and caveats: Many expanded lesional clones persisted during tofacitinib (in both scalp and blood).

Trimming cost V 3 bases and J 6 bases, with 13 bases left between them. From germline, CDR1 is ENHRY and CDR2 SYGVKD. The CDR3 length is 14 residues. Described treatment: oral pan-JAK inhibitor, 5-10 mg twice daily. The chain carries TRBV10-3 and TRBJ2-3; D remains unclear. Source: CD4+ T cells sorted from blood, taken at week 24, from a patient treated with tofacitinib. The sequence derives from a human donor with alopecia areata. The CDR3 reads CAISERRPSDTQYF. In DNA, the CDR3 is TGTGCCATCAGTGAAAGACGCCCCTCGGATACGCAGTATTTT.